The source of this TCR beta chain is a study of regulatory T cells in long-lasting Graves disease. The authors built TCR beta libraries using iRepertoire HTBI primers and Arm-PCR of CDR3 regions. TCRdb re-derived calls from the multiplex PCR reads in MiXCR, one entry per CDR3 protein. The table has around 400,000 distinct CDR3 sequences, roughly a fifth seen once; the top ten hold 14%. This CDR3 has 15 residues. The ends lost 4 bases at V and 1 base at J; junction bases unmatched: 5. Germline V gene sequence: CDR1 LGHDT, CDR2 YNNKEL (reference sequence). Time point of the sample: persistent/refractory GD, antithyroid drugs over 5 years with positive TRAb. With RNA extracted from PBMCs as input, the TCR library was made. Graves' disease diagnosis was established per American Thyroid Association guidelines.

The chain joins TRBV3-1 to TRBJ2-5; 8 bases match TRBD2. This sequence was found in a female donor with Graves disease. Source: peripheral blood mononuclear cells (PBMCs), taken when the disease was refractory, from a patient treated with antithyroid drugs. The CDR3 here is CASSPGLGSQETQYF. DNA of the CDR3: TGTGCCAGCAGCCCGGGACTAGGATCCCAAGAGACCCAGTACTTC.